The entry below describes one T cell receptor (beta chain). The sample belongs to a study of blood T cells in healthy people across ages. The authors ran a second PCR of about 6 to 11 cycles using a sample-barcoded 5' primer and a J-beta primer mix. MiXCR was run by TCRdb on the 5' RACE reads, yielding one entry per CDR3 protein. The sample yields 1.5 million to 2 million distinct CDR3 sequences, less than 50% seen once. Germline V gene data show CDR1 as MNHEY and CDR2 as SMNVEV (reference sequence). Trimming stripped 2 bases from V and 7 bases from J, with 14 bases between. The CDR3 has 14 residues. This TCR was sampled from a middle-aged woman in good health. Sequencing input: blood. V usage is TRBV27 and J usage is TRBJ2-5; TRBD2 might be the D (5 bases). The CDR3 nucleotides read TGTGCCAGCAGTTTAAAGCAGGACTTCGGGACCCAGTACTTC. It yields the protein CASSLKQDFGTQYF.